The 10 T cell receptor beta chains presented below share a single source sample, sequenced in a study of pediatric ulcerative colitis (dated by TCRdb to about 2019). Library method: the immunoSEQ multiplex PCR assay. TCRdb carries this immuneACCESS record with in-frame sequences only. Its versions omit some clonotypes, under half of them owing to an unresolved V gene in the studies checked, with the rest unexplained. Within this sample are about 36,000 clones, with 60% to 75% of them counted one time only. Clones ranked in the top ten supply approximately 0.74% of the sample. During colonoscopy, one to two pinch biopsies were obtained from the rectum for research. The source material was gut tissue. These receptors originate from a boy between 10 and 17 years old with moderate ulcerative colitis.

CDR3 nucleotides: TGTGCCAGCTCACCACCGACAGGGGGGCTCCCGAGGGACTATGGCTACACCTTC. Protein product: CASSPPTGGLPRDYGYTF. V gene TRBV18 combines with J gene TRBJ1-2, with 9 bases lining up with TRBD1. V was clipped by 0 bases and J by 3 bases; unmatched bases: 11. From germline, CDR1 is KGHSH and CDR2 LQKENI. The CDR3 has 18 residues.

The chain couples TRBV6-1 to TRBJ1-4; D gene ambiguous. Trimming left V 1 base short and J 5 bases short, with 11 bases between. The CDR3 has 15 amino acids. Germline loops: CDR1 MNHNS, CDR2 SASEGT. The DNA of the CDR3 is TGTGCCAGCAGTGAAGGGACTCAAGGGAATGAAAAACTGTTTTTT. Translation: CASSEGTQGNEKLFF.

The V gene is TRBV5-1, the J gene TRBJ1-2; no clear D. This CDR3 comprises 13 residues. CDR1 and CDR2 from the germline V gene are SGHRS and YFSETQ. V gave up 4 bases and J gave up 10 bases, with 17 bases separating them. The CDR3 loop is CASSPPGPFSYTF. For the CDR3, the DNA is TGCGCCAGCAGCCCCCCAGGACCCTTTTCCTACACCTTC. Based on the CDR3 plus reference TRBV5-1 and TRBJ1-2, the full variable domain is KAGVTQTPRYLIKTRGQQVTLSCSPISGHRSVSWYQQTPGQGLQFLFEYFSETQRNKGNFPGRFSGRQFSNSRSEMNVSTLELGDSALYLCASSPPGPFSYTFGSGTRLTVV.

This clone turned up a few times. The chain is built from TRBV2 and TRBJ1-5, with D uncertain. This CDR3 has 15 amino acids. With 2 bases removed from V and 1 base from J, the gap between germline ends came to 9 bases. The germline CDR1 and CDR2 sequences are SNHLY and FYNNEI. CDR3 loop: CASSERQLSNQPQHF. For the CDR3, the DNA is TGTGCCAGCAGTGAACGGCAGCTAAGCAATCAGCCCCAGCATTTT.

The chain recombines TRBV5-4 with TRBJ2-3; either TRBD1 or TRBD2 may supply D (5 bases each). The V gene lost 4 bases and the J gene lost 2 bases, with 20 bases spanning the gap. Germline assignment: CDR1 SGHNT and CDR2 YYREEE (reference sequence). The CDR3 is 17 amino acids. Here the CDR3 reads CASSHMGVQSFTDTQYF. Written as DNA, the CDR3 is TGTGCCAGCAGCCATATGGGGGTGCAGTCTTTCACAGATACGCAGTATTTT.

The chain joins TRBV28 to TRBJ1-4; D not resolved. The germline gives CDR1 MDHEN, CDR2 SYDVKM. This CDR3 has 14 amino acids. The germline V and J ends were trimmed by 2 bases and 8 bases, with 12 bases remaining between them. The CDR3 coding sequence is TGTGCCAGCAGTTTACGGCGGTATTCGGAAAAACTGTTTTTT. It encodes CASSLRRYSEKLFF. Full variable domain (missing parts from reference TRBV28 and TRBJ1-4): DVKVTQSSRYLVKRTGEKVFLECVQDMDHENMFWYRQDPGLGLRLIYFSYDVKMKEKGDIPEGYSVSREKKERFSLILESASTNQTSMYLCASSLRRYSEKLFFGSGTQLSVL.

The chain recombines TRBV15 with TRBJ1-2; 8 bases map to TRBD1. Germline lookup yields CDR1 LNHNV and CDR2 YYDKDF (reference sequence). The CDR3 is 16 amino acids. The J segment lost 4 bases and the V segment lost 3 bases, leaving 10 bases of the junction unmatched. CDR3 loop: CATSSRGTGFLYGYTF. In nucleotides, the CDR3 is TGTGCCACCAGCAGCCGTGGGACAGGCTTCCTCTATGGCTACACCTTC.

The CDR3 sequence: CASSHTGYEQYF. For the CDR3, the DNA is TGTGCCAGTAGCCATACCGGTTACGAGCAGTACTTC. The chain couples TRBV19 to TRBJ2-7, with D uncertain. CDR1 is LNHDA, CDR2 SQIVND, per germline (reference sequence). Trimming removed 6 bases at V and 4 bases at J, with 10 bases between. The CDR3 consists of 12 residues.

Only a few counts were recorded for this clone. The rearrangement joins TRBV7-6 to TRBJ1-2; D unclear. Germline V gene lookup returns CDR1 SGHVS and CDR2 FNYEAQ. Trimming removed 5 bases at V and 4 bases at J, with 17 bases between. CDR3 length: 15 amino acids. The CDR3 nucleotides read TGTGCCAGCAGCCCTGAACACGGAAGTGCCTATGGCTACACCTTC. It translates to CASSPEHGSAYGYTF.

V and J are TRBV7-2 and TRBJ1-1; D not resolved. Per germline, CDR1 SGHTA and CDR2 FQGNSA. There are 16 residues in the CDR3. With 5 bases removed from V and 4 bases from J, the gap between germline ends came to 20 bases. The CDR3 here is CASSTTGAGVGTEAFF. CDR3 bases: TGTGCCAGCAGCACCACGGGCGCTGGGGTGGGCACTGAAGCTTTCTTT. Together with reference TRBV7-2 and TRBJ1-1, the CDR3 gives the full variable domain: GAGVSQSPSNKVTEKGKDVELRCDPISGHTALYWYRQSLGQGLEFLIYFQGNSAPDKSGLPSDRFSAERTGGSVSTLTIQRTQQEDSAVYLCASSTTGAGVGTEAFFGQGTRLTVV.